The rows below give T cell receptor beta chains drawn from one sample of a study of blood T cell repertoires in COVID-19. Clones were sequenced by immunoSEQ multiplex PCR, and TCRdb holds only the in-frame ones, with some missing. Of fewer than 200,000 clones in the sample, approximately 85% were seen once. The material sequenced was peripheral blood. Every receptor here comes from a man in his sixties who had recovered from COVID-19. Both conserved end residues are part of each CDR3. The D gene is left open where the match is weak. Clone size, where shown, is once, few, many, or a class for clones that have expanded.

D gene	V gene	J gene	clone size	CDR3 protein	CDR3 DNA
-	TRBV7-9	TRBJ2-5	-	CASSPFSGQETQYF	TGTGCCAGCAGCCCCTTTAGCGGTCAAGAGACCCAGTACTTC
-	TRBV11-1	TRBJ2-1	-	CASSLAGGPPYNEQFF	TGTGCCAGCAGCTTAGCGGGGGGGCCGCCCTACAATGAGCAGTTCTTC
TRBD1	TRBV2	TRBJ1-2	-	CASSEGAWTGGDYGYTF	TGTGCCAGCAGTGAAGGTGCATGGACAGGGGGGGACTATGGCTACACCTTC
TRBD1	TRBV6-4	TRBJ1-2	few	CASREGAGGYTF	TGTGCCAGCAGAGAGGGGGCGGGCGGCTACACCTTC
TRBD1	TRBV3-1/TRBV3-2	TRBJ1-6	-	CASSQEGTANSPLHF	TGTGCCAGCAGCCAAGAGGGGACAGCTAATTCACCCCTCCACTTT
-	TRBV30	TRBJ1-1	-	CAQSSGRGTEAFF	TGTGCCCAAAGTTCAGGCAGGGGCACTGAAGCTTTCTTT
-	TRBV7-2	TRBJ2-1	-	CASSPFLRTRNNEQFF	TGTGCCAGCAGCCCCTTTCTGAGGACACGCAACAATGAGCAGTTCTTC
TRBD1	TRBV2	TRBJ1-4	few	CASSPQGDTNEKLFF	TGTGCCAGCAGTCCCCAGGGGGACACTAATGAAAAACTGTTTTTT
TRBD2	TRBV18	TRBJ2-7	once	CASSPSGGAIGEQYF	TGTGCCAGCTCCCCTAGCGGGGGGGCCATTGGTGAGCAGTACTTC
-	TRBV2	TRBJ2-3	-	CASSAGIDTDTQYF	TGTGCCAGCAGTGCAGGCATAGACACAGATACGCAGTATTTT
-	TRBV6-5	TRBJ2-5	-	CASSSDSPTRQETQYF	TGTGCCAGCAGTTCCGACAGTCCCACACGTCAAGAGACCCAGTACTTC
-	TRBV4-1	TRBJ2-1	-	CASSQLAPSEQFF	TGCGCCAGCAGTCAACTAGCTCCAAGCGAGCAGTTCTTC
TRBD1	TRBV24-1	TRBJ2-1	-	CATSDRDRGQNEQFF	TGTGCCACCAGTGATAGGGACAGGGGGCAAAATGAGCAGTTCTTC
TRBD1	TRBV5-1	TRBJ2-3	once	CASSLDTGDTDTQYF	TGCGCCAGCAGCTTGGATACAGGGGACACAGATACGCAGTATTTT
TRBD2	TRBV11-2	TRBJ2-7	-	CASKLAGRYEQYF	TGTGCCAGTAAACTAGCGGGGAGGTACGAGCAGTACTTC
TRBD2	TRBV24-1	TRBJ2-2	-	CATSAPEGTSGATGELFF	TGTGCCACCAGTGCCCCGGAGGGGACTAGCGGGGCCACCGGGGAGCTGTTTTTT
TRBD1	TRBV24-1	TRBJ2-1	once	CATSRDRVGNEQFF	TGTGCCACCAGTCGGGACAGGGTGGGGAATGAGCAGTTCTTC
TRBD1	TRBV19	TRBJ1-5	-	CASSILGGKQPQHF	TGTGCCAGTAGTATATTAGGGGGCAAACAGCCCCAGCATTTT
-	TRBV9	TRBJ1-5	-	CAHRAAIVHQPQHF	TGTGCACACAGGGCCGCCATCGTCCATCAGCCCCAGCATTTT
TRBD2	TRBV5-1	TRBJ2-3	-	CASSRSPGTTTDTQYF	TGCGCCAGCAGCCGGTCCCCCGGGACTACTACAGATACGCAGTATTTT
-	TRBV10-3	TRBJ1-2	-	CAISQQGNYGYTF	TGTGCCATCTCCCAGCAGGGCAACTATGGCTACACCTTC
TRBD1	TRBV19	TRBJ2-1	-	CASSTSGTGGEQFF	TGTGCCAGTAGTACCTCCGGGACAGGGGGCGAGCAGTTCTTC
TRBD2	TRBV7-3	TRBJ2-3	-	CASSLTSGASTDTQYF	TGTGCCAGCAGCTTAACCAGCGGGGCCTCCACAGATACGCAGTATTTT
-	TRBV7-3	TRBJ2-7	-	CASSLGGGDEQYF	TGTGCCAGCAGCTTGGGCGGGGGCGACGAGCAGTACTTC
-	TRBV11-3	TRBJ2-2	few	CASTGPYTGELFF	TGTGCCAGCACAGGGCCCTACACCGGGGAGCTGTTTTTT
-	TRBV19	TRBJ2-7	-	CASIPPGVLSTYEQYF	TGTGCCAGTATACCACCGGGGGTTTTATCGACCTACGAGCAGTACTTC
TRBD2	TRBV29-1	TRBJ2-6	-	CSVELGGTSGANVLTF	TGCAGCGTTGAACTGGGGGGGACCTCTGGGGCCAACGTCCTGACTTTC
-	TRBV14	TRBJ1-2	-	CASSLQGNYGYTF	TGTGCCAGCAGCCTACAGGGAAACTATGGCTACACCTTC
-	TRBV5-6	TRBJ1-1	-	CASSTDRLMNTEAFF	TGTGCCAGCAGCACCGACAGGTTAATGAACACTGAAGCTTTCTTT
-	TRBV19	TRBJ2-3	-	CASSKTQGSDTQYF	TGTGCCAGTAGTAAGACACAGGGATCAGATACGCAGTATTTT
-	TRBV5-6	TRBJ1-2	-	CASSLLAGGVTYGYTF	TGTGCCAGCAGCCTCCTCGCGGGAGGGGTGACCTATGGCTACACCTTC